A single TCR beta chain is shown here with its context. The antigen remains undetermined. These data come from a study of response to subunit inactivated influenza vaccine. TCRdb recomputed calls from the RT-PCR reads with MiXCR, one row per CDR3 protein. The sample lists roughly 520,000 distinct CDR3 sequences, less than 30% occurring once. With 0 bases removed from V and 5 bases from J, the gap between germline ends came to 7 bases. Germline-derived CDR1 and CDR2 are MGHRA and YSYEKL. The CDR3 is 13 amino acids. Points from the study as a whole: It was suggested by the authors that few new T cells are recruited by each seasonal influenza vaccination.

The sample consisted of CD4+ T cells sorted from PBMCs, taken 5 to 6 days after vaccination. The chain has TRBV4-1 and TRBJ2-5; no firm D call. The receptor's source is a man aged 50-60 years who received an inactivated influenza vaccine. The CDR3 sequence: CASSQDGTETQYF. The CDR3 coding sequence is TGCGCCAGCAGCCAAGATGGAACGGAGACCCAGTACTTC.